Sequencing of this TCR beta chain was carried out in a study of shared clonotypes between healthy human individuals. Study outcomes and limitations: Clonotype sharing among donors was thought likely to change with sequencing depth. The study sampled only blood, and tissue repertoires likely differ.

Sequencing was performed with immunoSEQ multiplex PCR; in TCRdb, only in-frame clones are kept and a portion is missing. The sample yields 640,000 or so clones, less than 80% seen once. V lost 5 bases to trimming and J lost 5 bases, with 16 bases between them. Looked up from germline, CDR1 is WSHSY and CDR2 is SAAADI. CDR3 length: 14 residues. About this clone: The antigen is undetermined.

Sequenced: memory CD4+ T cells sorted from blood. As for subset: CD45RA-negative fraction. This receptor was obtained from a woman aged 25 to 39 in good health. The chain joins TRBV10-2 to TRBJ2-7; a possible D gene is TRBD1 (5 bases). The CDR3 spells CASSPTAGSNEQYF. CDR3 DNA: TGCGCCAGCAGTCCAACCGCAGGGTCGAACGAGCAGTACTTC.